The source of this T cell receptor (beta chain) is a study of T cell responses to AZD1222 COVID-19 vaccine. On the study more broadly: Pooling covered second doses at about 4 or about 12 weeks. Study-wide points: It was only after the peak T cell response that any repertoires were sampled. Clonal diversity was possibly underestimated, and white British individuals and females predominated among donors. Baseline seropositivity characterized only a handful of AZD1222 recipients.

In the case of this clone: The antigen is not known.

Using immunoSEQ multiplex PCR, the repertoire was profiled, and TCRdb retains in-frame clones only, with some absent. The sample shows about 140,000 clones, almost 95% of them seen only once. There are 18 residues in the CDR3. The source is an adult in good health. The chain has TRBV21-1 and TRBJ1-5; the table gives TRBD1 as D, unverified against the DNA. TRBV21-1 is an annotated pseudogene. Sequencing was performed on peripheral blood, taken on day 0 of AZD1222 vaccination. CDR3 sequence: CASSKASGTGNSNQPQHF. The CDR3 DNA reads TGTGCCAGCAGCAAAGCCTCCGGGACAGGGAATAGCAATCAGCCCCAGCATTTT.